This TCR beta chain emerged from a study of blood T cell repertoires in COVID-19. This CDR3 is built from 15 residues. The germline gives CDR1 SGHRS, CDR2 YFSETQ. Unmatched junction bases numbered 3, after V lost 1 base and J lost 5 bases. TCRdb's copy holds only in-frame clones and misses some; the assay was immunoSEQ multiplex PCR. The data show roughly 270,000 clones, with around 85% seen just once and 2% to 3% held by the top ten. Participants spanned ages about 18 to 89 years and resided in fewer than 30 US areas. The receptor comes from a woman between 50 and 59 years old who had recovered from COVID-19. This chain links TRBV5-1 with TRBJ2-4; 10 bases line up with TRBD1. The sample taken for sequencing was PBMCs or T cells enriched from blood (not recorded which). DNA for the CDR3: TGCGCCAGCAGCTTGCTCGGGACAGGGGAAAACATTCAGTACTTC. Translation gives CASSLLGTGENIQYF.